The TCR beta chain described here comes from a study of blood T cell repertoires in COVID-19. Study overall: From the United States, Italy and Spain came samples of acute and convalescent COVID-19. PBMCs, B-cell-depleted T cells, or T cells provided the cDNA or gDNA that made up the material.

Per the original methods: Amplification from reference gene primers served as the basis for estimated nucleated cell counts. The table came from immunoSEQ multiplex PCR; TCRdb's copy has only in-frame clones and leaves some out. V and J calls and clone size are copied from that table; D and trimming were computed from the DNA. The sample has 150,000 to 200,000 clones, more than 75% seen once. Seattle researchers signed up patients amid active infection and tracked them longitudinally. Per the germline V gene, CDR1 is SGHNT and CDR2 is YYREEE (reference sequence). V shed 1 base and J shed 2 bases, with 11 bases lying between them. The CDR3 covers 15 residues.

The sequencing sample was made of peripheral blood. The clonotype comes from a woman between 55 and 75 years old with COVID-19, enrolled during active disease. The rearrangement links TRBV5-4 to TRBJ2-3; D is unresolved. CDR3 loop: CASSLSSGYTDTQYF. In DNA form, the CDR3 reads TGTGCCAGCAGCTTGTCCTCAGGATACACAGATACGCAGTATTTT.